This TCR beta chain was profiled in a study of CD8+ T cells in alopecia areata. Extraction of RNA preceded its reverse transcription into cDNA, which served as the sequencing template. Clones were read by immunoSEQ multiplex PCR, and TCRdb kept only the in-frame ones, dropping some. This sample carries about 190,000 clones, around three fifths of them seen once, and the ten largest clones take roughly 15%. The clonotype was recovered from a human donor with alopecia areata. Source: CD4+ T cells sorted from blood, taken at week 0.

The CDR3 DNA reads as TGCGCCAGCAGCTTGCGGGGGCCCCTATACAATGAGCAGTTCTTC. Its protein product is CASSLRGPLYNEQFF. V and J are TRBV5-1 and TRBJ2-1; perhaps D is TRBD1 or TRBD2 (6 bases each). Trimming pared 1 base from V and 4 bases from J, leaving 12 bases between. The CDR3 consists of 15 residues. Germline CDR1 SGHRS, CDR2 YFSETQ.